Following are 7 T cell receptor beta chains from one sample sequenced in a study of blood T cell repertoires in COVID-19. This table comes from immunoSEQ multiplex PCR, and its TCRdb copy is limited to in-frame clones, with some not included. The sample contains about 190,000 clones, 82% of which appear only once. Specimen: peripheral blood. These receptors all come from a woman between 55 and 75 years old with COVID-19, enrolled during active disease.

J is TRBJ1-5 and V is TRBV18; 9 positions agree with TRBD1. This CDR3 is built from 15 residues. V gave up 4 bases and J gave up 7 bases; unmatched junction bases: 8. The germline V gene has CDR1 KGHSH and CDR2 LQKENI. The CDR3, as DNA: TGTGCCAGCTCACAGGGACAGGGCGAACTCCAGCCCCAGCATTTT. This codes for CASSQGQGELQPQHF.

The CDR3 here is CAWSGTGGSLYGYTF. The CDR3 coding sequence is TGTGCCTGGAGTGGGACAGGGGGGTCCTTATATGGCTACACCTTC. The genes are TRBV30 and TRBJ1-2; 10 bases map to TRBD1. CDR3 size: 15 residues. V dropped 1 base and J dropped 5; count of bases not matched to a gene: 7. Germline CDR1 and CDR2: GTSNPN and SVGIG (reference sequence).

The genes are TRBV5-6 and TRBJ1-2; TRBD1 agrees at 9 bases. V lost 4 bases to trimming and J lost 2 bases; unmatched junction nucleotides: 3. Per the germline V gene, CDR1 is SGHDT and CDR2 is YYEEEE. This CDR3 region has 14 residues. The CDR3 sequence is CASSRGTGNYGYTF. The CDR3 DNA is TGTGCCAGCAGCAGAGGGACAGGGAACTATGGCTACACCTTC.

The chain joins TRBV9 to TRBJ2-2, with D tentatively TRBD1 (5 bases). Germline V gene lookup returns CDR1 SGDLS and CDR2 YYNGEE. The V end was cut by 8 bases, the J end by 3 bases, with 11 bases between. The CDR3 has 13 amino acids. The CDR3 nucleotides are TGTGCCAGTCGAAGGGGCGACACCGGGGAGCTGTTTTTT. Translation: CASRRGDTGELFF.

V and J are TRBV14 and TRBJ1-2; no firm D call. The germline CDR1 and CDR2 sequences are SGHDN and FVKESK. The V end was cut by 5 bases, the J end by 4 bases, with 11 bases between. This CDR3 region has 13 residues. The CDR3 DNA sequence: TGTGCCAGCAGCAAAGGACTTCGCTATGGCTACACCTTC. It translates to CASSKGLRYGYTF.

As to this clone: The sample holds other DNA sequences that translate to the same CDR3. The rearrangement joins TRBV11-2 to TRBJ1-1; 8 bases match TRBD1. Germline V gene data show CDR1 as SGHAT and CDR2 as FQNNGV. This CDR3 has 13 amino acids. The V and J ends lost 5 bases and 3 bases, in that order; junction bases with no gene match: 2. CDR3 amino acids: CASSLDRDTEAFF. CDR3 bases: TGTGCCAGCAGCCTGGACAGGGACACTGAAGCTTTCTTT.

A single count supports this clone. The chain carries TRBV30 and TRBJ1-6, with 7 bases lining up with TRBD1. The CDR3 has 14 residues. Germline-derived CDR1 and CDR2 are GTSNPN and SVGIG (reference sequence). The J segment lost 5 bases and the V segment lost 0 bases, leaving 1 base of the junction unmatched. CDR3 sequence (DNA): TGTGCCTGGAGTGTGGGGACAGATAATTCACCCCTCCACTTT. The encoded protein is CAWSVGTDNSPLHF.